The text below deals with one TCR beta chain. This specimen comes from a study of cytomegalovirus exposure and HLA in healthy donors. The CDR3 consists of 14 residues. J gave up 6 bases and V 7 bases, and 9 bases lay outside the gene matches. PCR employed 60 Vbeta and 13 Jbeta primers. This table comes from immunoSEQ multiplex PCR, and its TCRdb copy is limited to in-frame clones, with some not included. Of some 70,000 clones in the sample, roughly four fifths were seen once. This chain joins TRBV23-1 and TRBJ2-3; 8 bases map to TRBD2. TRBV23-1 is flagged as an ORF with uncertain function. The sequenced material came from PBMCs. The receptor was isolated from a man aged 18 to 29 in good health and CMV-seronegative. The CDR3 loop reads CASTCGLARDTQYF. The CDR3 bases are TGCGCCAGCACATGCGGACTAGCTCGGGATACGCAGTATTTT.